This record looks at one T cell receptor beta chain sequence and its context. The target of this receptor is not known. Base qualities are not provided; no much larger clone lies one nucleotide away. TCR beta CDR3 regions were amplified from RNA transcripts for repertoire sequencing. HTBI primers and the Qiagen OneStep RT-PCR kit were used in a first-round RT-PCR, which was followed by a second-round multiplex PCR, size selection and purification. The libraries underwent paired-end sequencing with 100 bp reads on an Illumina HiSeq2000. In the authors' own workflow: Reads were processed with SOAPnuke, discarding reads with adapters, uncalled bases, mean Phred below 15, or no exact constant-primer or identifier match. COPE v1.2.5 was used to merge the high-quality paired reads. Each unique nucleotide sequence was defined as a clonotype, and clonotypes were aligned to IMGT TRB V, D and J references with MiTCR v1.1. The analysis was limited to V-J combinations with a frequency above 0.0001, which together covered 99% to 99.2% of repertoires. For each V-J combination, a TCR clonal expansion and chaos score was defined as F50 clonal expansion divided by the chaos observed in the TCRdist matrix. Features were reduced by Welch's t-statistics and random forest to around 13 V-J combinations, which fed a naive Bayes classifier. Thyroid-blood repertoire similarity was quantified with the Morisita-Horn index. TCRdb reprocessing: public reads trimmed at Q25 with fastp, clones called with MiXCR, in-frame beta chains kept. Rows are combined by CDR3 protein, so each entry shows the most common genes and DNA. V and J calls and clone size were set by TCRdb, not the authors. The sample profile shows about 550,000 distinct CDR3 sequences; 39% of them were found once. Together, the top ten hold about 4.2% of the sample.

The hyperthyroidism patients were 18 to 65 years old and newly diagnosed, with a disease duration of less than 2 months. Patients with other autoimmune diseases, uncontrolled infections, pregnancy or lactation were excluded. Diagnosis relied on clinical symptoms, serum thyroxine, TRAb, thyroid ultrasound and orbital computed tomography. Total RNA was extracted using Trizol reagent, and RNA quality was checked on an Agilent 2100 Bioanalyzer. The entry originates in a study of Graves' ophthalmopathy and Graves' hyperthyroidism (dated by TCRdb to the late 2010s). About the study as a whole: Hyperthyroidism was defined as stable when no progression to ophthalmopathy occurred within 18 months of follow-up. An independent validation cohort was composed of some 19 hyperthyroidism patients and around 15 patients who later progressed from hyperthyroidism to ophthalmopathy. In five to seven hyperthyroidism patients, T-cell repertoires of thyroid tissue and blood were compared. After sampling, hyperthyroidism patients received methimazole starting at 30 mg daily, and ophthalmopathy patients received high-dose intravenous methylprednisolone. In total, approximately 130 blood samples were TCR-sequenced: around 42 ophthalmopathy, 80 or so hyperthyroidism and roughly 17 hyperthyroidism-to-ophthalmopathy patients. To explore V-J signatures that separate ophthalmopathy from hyperthyroidism, a discovery set of approximately 100 patients was enrolled, consisting of fewer than 45 with ophthalmopathy and around 57 with stable hyperthyroidism. TCR beta repertoire signatures were used to distinguish Graves' ophthalmopathy from Graves' hyperthyroidism and to predict progression to ophthalmopathy. Here is what the overall study found, with its caveats: Most expanded thyroid clonotypes with frequency above 0.001 were also detected in blood, suggesting blood repertoires may reflect the thyroid immune response. Sample size was not predetermined statistically, and investigators were not blinded to group allocation. The 13-signature model separated ophthalmopathy from stable hyperthyroidism with approximately 88% sensitivity and around 84% specificity in cross-validation, and 80%/75% in the test set. In validation, the model predicted ophthalmopathy progression with 55% to 71% sensitivity and roughly 78% specificity; eleven to twelve predicted patients were CT-confirmed with GO in a median of 6.5 months.

A distance of 10 bases separates the germline ends of V and J, which lose 1 base and 4 bases respectively. From the cysteine through the phenylalanine, the CDR3 covers 14 amino acids. Left in the record is the CDR3 DNA by itself, 42 bases read in frame from the first base. Per the germline V gene, MGHRA is the CDR1 and YSYEKL is the CDR2. The sample was peripheral blood or thyroid tissue (not recorded which). In this chain, TRBV4-1 is recombined with TRBJ2-5, with no reliable assignment of the D segment. This clonotype was sampled from an adult man with Graves' hyperthyroidism. The DNA sequence follows: TGCGCCAGCAGCCAAGTCTTGGTTGTAGAGACCCAGTACTTC. Translation gives CASSQVLVVETQYF.